This is a list of T cell receptor beta chains from one sample in a study of CD8+ T cells in alopecia areata. TCRdb's copy holds only in-frame clones and misses some; the assay was immunoSEQ multiplex PCR. This sample has tens of thousands of clones, with 96% found just once. Here the sequenced sample was CD8+ T cells sorted from blood, taken at week 0. Every receptor here comes from a human donor with alopecia areata. The CDR3 runs from the conserved cysteine through the conserved F or W. Each record gives: clone size, D gene, J gene, V gene, CDR3 DNA, CDR3 protein. A D gene is named only where the DNA matches it firmly. Clone size is not always given. Where it is, it says once, few, many or a class for expanded clones.

clone_size: NA
d_call: NA
j_call: TRBJ2-2
v_call: TRBV27
cdr3_nt: TGTGCCAGCAGTTTATCTTTGGGATCCGCGAACACCGGGGAGCTGTTTTTT
cdr3_aa: CASSLSLGSANTGELFF

clone_size: NA
d_call: NA
j_call: TRBJ1-1
v_call: TRBV6-5
cdr3_nt: TGTGCCAGCAGTTACGACTTCGGGGGCGCGTGGACTGAAGCTTTCTTT
cdr3_aa: CASSYDFGGAWTEAFF

clone_size: NA
d_call: NA
j_call: TRBJ2-1
v_call: TRBV7-9
cdr3_nt: TGTGCCAGCAGGGGCGGGGCATCGGATGAGCAGTTCTTC
cdr3_aa: CASRGGASDEQFF

clone_size: NA
d_call: NA
j_call: TRBJ2-5
v_call: TRBV18
cdr3_nt: TGTGCCAGCTCACCACCTAATGCGGAACAAGAGACCCAGTACTTC
cdr3_aa: CASSPPNAEQETQYF

clone_size: NA
d_call: NA
j_call: TRBJ1-1
v_call: TRBV7-9
cdr3_nt: TGTGCCAGCAGCTTAGCATCCCGACCCAGCACTGAAGCTTTCTTT
cdr3_aa: CASSLASRPSTEAFF

clone_size: NA
d_call: TRBD1
j_call: TRBJ1-3
v_call: TRBV27
cdr3_nt: TGTGCCAGCGCCCCGGACAGGGGTTCTGGAAACACCATATATTTT
cdr3_aa: CASAPDRGSGNTIYF

clone_size: NA
d_call: NA
j_call: TRBJ2-1
v_call: TRBV4-3
cdr3_nt: TGCGCCAGCAGCCAAGACAGGGTTCCCTACAATGAGCAGTTCTTC
cdr3_aa: CASSQDRVPYNEQFF

clone_size: once
d_call: TRBD1
j_call: TRBJ2-5
v_call: TRBV7-9
cdr3_nt: TGTGCCAGCAGCTACCCGGGACAGGGTCATCCCTACCAAGAGACCCAGTACTTC
cdr3_aa: CASSYPGQGHPYQETQYF

clone_size: once
d_call: NA
j_call: TRBJ2-3
v_call: TRBV27
cdr3_nt: TGTGCCAGCAGTTTAGGGGTTACTAGCACAGATACGCAGTATTTT
cdr3_aa: CASSLGVTSTDTQYF

clone_size: NA
d_call: NA
j_call: TRBJ2-7
v_call: TRBV29-1
cdr3_nt: TGCAGCGTTGTCCAGGGCCCAATAGACGAGCAGTACTTC
cdr3_aa: CSVVQGPIDEQYF

clone_size: NA
d_call: NA
j_call: TRBJ2-7
v_call: TRBV29-1
cdr3_nt: TGCAGCGCCGTCCCCGGTAGGGGGTCCTACGAGCAGTACTTC
cdr3_aa: CSAVPGRGSYEQYF

clone_size: NA
d_call: NA
j_call: TRBJ1-4
v_call: TRBV30
cdr3_nt: TGTGCCTGGAGCCCACCTCCTGCAACTAATGAAAAACTGTTTTTT
cdr3_aa: CAWSPPPATNEKLFF

clone_size: NA
d_call: NA
j_call: TRBJ2-1
v_call: TRBV7-8
cdr3_nt: TGTGCCAGCAGCTTTTATCGGGGGGCTTTCAATGAGCAGTTCTTC
cdr3_aa: CASSFYRGAFNEQFF

clone_size: NA
d_call: NA
j_call: TRBJ1-1
v_call: TRBV5-5
cdr3_nt: TGCGCCAGCAGTCCGGACGCCTTGAACACTGAAGCTTTCTTT
cdr3_aa: CASSPDALNTEAFF

clone_size: once
d_call: NA
j_call: TRBJ2-5
v_call: TRBV4-1
cdr3_nt: TGCGCCAGCAGCCAATCTACAGGGAAGCAGGAGACCCAGTACTTC
cdr3_aa: CASSQSTGKQETQYF

clone_size: NA
d_call: NA
j_call: TRBJ2-1
v_call: TRBV4-1
cdr3_nt: TGCGCCAGCAGCCTCACCACAGGGACCTGGTCGGGCAATGAGCAGTTCTTC
cdr3_aa: CASSLTTGTWSGNEQFF

clone_size: NA
d_call: NA
j_call: TRBJ1-6
v_call: TRBV5-5
cdr3_nt: TGTGCCAGCAGCCGCCCCCGGGCCCAAGACGTCTATAATTCACCCCTCCACTTT
cdr3_aa: CASSRPRAQDVYNSPLHF

clone_size: NA
d_call: NA
j_call: TRBJ2-1
v_call: TRBV29-1
cdr3_nt: TGCAGCGTTGCCACGGATAGCTCCTACAATGAGCAGTTCTTC
cdr3_aa: CSVATDSSYNEQFF

clone_size: NA
d_call: TRBD1
j_call: TRBJ2-7
v_call: TRBV4-3
cdr3_nt: TGCGCCAGCAGCAGAGGGACAGTCTACGAGCAGTACTTC
cdr3_aa: CASSRGTVYEQYF

clone_size: NA
d_call: NA
j_call: TRBJ1-2
v_call: TRBV7-9
cdr3_nt: TGTGCCAGCAGCTTACCTGGAAACTATGGCTACACCTTC
cdr3_aa: CASSLPGNYGYTF

clone_size: NA
d_call: NA
j_call: TRBJ1-5
v_call: TRBV4-3
cdr3_nt: TGCGCCAGCAGCCAAGTAGGCCAGCCCCAGCATTTT
cdr3_aa: CASSQVGQPQHF

clone_size: NA
d_call: TRBD2
j_call: TRBJ2-5
v_call: TRBV7-2
cdr3_nt: TGTGCCAGCAGCCAAGCGGGGGGGTACCAAGAGACCCAGTACTTC
cdr3_aa: CASSQAGGYQETQYF

clone_size: NA
d_call: NA
j_call: TRBJ2-7
v_call: TRBV15
cdr3_nt: TGTGCCACCAGCAGAGAGAAATCCTCCTACGAGCAGTACTTC
cdr3_aa: CATSREKSSYEQYF

clone_size: NA
d_call: TRBD2
j_call: TRBJ2-5
v_call: TRBV5-1
cdr3_nt: TGCGCCAGCAGCTTGGCTCTAGCGGGGGGGCCTGCAGAGACCCAGTACTTC
cdr3_aa: CASSLALAGGPAETQYF

clone_size: NA
d_call: NA
j_call: TRBJ1-6
v_call: TRBV23-1
cdr3_nt: TGCGCCCGGGACCAACCCCATTATAATTCACCCCTCCACTTT
cdr3_aa: CARDQPHYNSPLHF

clone_size: NA
d_call: NA
j_call: TRBJ1-3
v_call: TRBV5-1
cdr3_nt: TGCGCCAGCAGCTTGGATTTACAGACGCTCTCTGGAAACACCATATATTTT
cdr3_aa: CASSLDLQTLSGNTIYF

clone_size: NA
d_call: TRBD1
j_call: TRBJ1-1
v_call: TRBV7-9
cdr3_nt: TGTGCCAGCAGCCCGGACAGGGTGGAAGCTTTCTTT
cdr3_aa: CASSPDRVEAFF

clone_size: once
d_call: NA
j_call: TRBJ2-7
v_call: TRBV27
cdr3_nt: TGTGCCAGCAGTTTTCAGGGGCCGTACGAGCAGTACTTC
cdr3_aa: CASSFQGPYEQYF

clone_size: NA
d_call: NA
j_call: TRBJ1-2
v_call: TRBV5-5
cdr3_nt: TGTGCCAGCAGCCCGGGGATAAGATCTAACTATGGCTACACCTTC
cdr3_aa: CASSPGIRSNYGYTF

clone_size: NA
d_call: NA
j_call: TRBJ1-1
v_call: TRBV7-8
cdr3_nt: TGTGCCAGCAGCTTAGGTGGCGGCACTGAAGCTTTCTTT
cdr3_aa: CASSLGGGTEAFF

clone_size: NA
d_call: NA
j_call: TRBJ2-3
v_call: TRBV19
cdr3_nt: TGTGCCAGTAGTATGCGCAGCTTAAGCACAGATACGCAGTATTTT
cdr3_aa: CASSMRSLSTDTQYF

clone_size: NA
d_call: TRBD2
j_call: TRBJ2-1
v_call: TRBV4-3
cdr3_nt: TGCGCCAGCAGCTACACACTGCGGGGGTCCACTGAGCAGTTCTTC
cdr3_aa: CASSYTLRGSTEQFF

clone_size: NA
d_call: TRBD1
j_call: TRBJ2-5
v_call: TRBV5-1
cdr3_nt: TGCGCCAGCAGCAGTAATTCGGACAGGGGGCTGGAGACCCAGTACTTC
cdr3_aa: CASSSNSDRGLETQYF

clone_size: once
d_call: NA
j_call: TRBJ1-5
v_call: TRBV4-1
cdr3_nt: TGCGCCAGCAGCCTAAACACAGGGACCAATCAGCCCCAGCATTTT
cdr3_aa: CASSLNTGTNQPQHF

clone_size: NA
d_call: NA
j_call: TRBJ1-2
v_call: TRBV11-2
cdr3_nt: TGTGCCAGCAGCCTCCGAATAAGTTCGAACTATGGCTACACCTTC
cdr3_aa: CASSLRISSNYGYTF

clone_size: NA
d_call: TRBD2
j_call: TRBJ2-5
v_call: TRBV7-8
cdr3_nt: TGTGCCAGCAGCTCTCCGGTGGGATGGAGCGGGGGGGCATTAGAGACCCAGTACTTC
cdr3_aa: CASSSPVGWSGGALETQYF

clone_size: NA
d_call: NA
j_call: TRBJ1-2
v_call: TRBV27
cdr3_nt: TGTGCCAGCAGTTTAACTGCTGGGACCCTTGGCTACACCTTC
cdr3_aa: CASSLTAGTLGYTF

clone_size: NA
d_call: TRBD2
j_call: TRBJ2-3
v_call: TRBV6-4
cdr3_nt: TGTGCCAGCAGTGAATCACTAGCGGGGGGGCCAGATACGCAGTATTTT
cdr3_aa: CASSESLAGGPDTQYF

clone_size: NA
d_call: NA
j_call: TRBJ2-2
v_call: TRBV27
cdr3_nt: TGTGCCAGCAGTTTAGGGGGGCCGAACACCGGGGAGCTGTTTTTT
cdr3_aa: CASSLGGPNTGELFF

clone_size: NA
d_call: NA
j_call: TRBJ2-7
v_call: TRBV4-2
cdr3_nt: TGTGCCAGCAGCCAAGGTGGAGCCTACGAGCAGTACTTC
cdr3_aa: CASSQGGAYEQYF

clone_size: NA
d_call: TRBD2
j_call: TRBJ2-1
v_call: TRBV5-1
cdr3_nt: TGCGCCAGCAGCGGGGGACTAGCGGGGTCGAGCTCCTACAATGAGCAGTTCTTC
cdr3_aa: CASSGGLAGSSSYNEQFF

clone_size: NA
d_call: NA
j_call: TRBJ2-5
v_call: TRBV4-2
cdr3_nt: TGTGCCAGCAGCCAAGATCCGGGGGCCCGCGTAACCCAGTACTTC
cdr3_aa: CASSQDPGARVTQYF

clone_size: few
d_call: TRBD1
j_call: TRBJ2-3
v_call: TRBV2
cdr3_nt: TGTGCCAGCAGTGTCCACGGGACAGGGGAGGTGTGGGGCACAGATACGCAGTATTTT
cdr3_aa: CASSVHGTGEVWGTDTQYF

clone_size: once
d_call: NA
j_call: TRBJ1-2
v_call: TRBV4-1
cdr3_nt: TGCGCCAGCAGCCAAGATCTGATGCAGGGATACTATGGCTACACCTTC
cdr3_aa: CASSQDLMQGYYGYTF

clone_size: NA
d_call: TRBD1
j_call: TRBJ2-3
v_call: TRBV4-1
cdr3_nt: TGCGCCAGCAGCCAAGGGGACAGGGGGCTGACAGATACGCAGTATTTT
cdr3_aa: CASSQGDRGLTDTQYF

clone_size: NA
d_call: TRBD1
j_call: TRBJ1-1
v_call: TRBV27
cdr3_nt: TGTGCCAGCAGTTCCCCGGACAGGGGGGACTCTGAAGCTTTCTTT
cdr3_aa: CASSSPDRGDSEAFF

clone_size: once
d_call: NA
j_call: TRBJ2-2
v_call: TRBV29-1
cdr3_nt: TGCAGCGTTTGGGCAGAAGCCGGGGAGCTGTTTTTT
cdr3_aa: CSVWAEAGELFF

clone_size: NA
d_call: NA
j_call: TRBJ1-1
v_call: TRBV5-4
cdr3_nt: TGTGCCAGCAGCTCAGGGGAGAACACTGAAGCTTTCTTT
cdr3_aa: CASSSGENTEAFF

clone_size: few
d_call: NA
j_call: TRBJ2-7
v_call: TRBV27
cdr3_nt: TGTGCCAGCAGCCCGGGGCAGGTGTACGAGCAGTACTTC
cdr3_aa: CASSPGQVYEQYF

clone_size: NA
d_call: NA
j_call: TRBJ2-4
v_call: TRBV7-9
cdr3_nt: TGTGCCAGCAGCTTAGAGACCAGGGGTAACATTCAGTACTTC
cdr3_aa: CASSLETRGNIQYF

clone_size: NA
d_call: NA
j_call: TRBJ2-3
v_call: TRBV4-3
cdr3_nt: TGCGCCAGCAGCCAAGAGTCCACAGATACGCAGTATTTT
cdr3_aa: CASSQESTDTQYF

clone_size: NA
d_call: NA
j_call: TRBJ2-7
v_call: TRBV4-1
cdr3_nt: TGCGCCAGCAGCCCGGGGGGCCCGCCTCCGGGGGAGCAGTACTTC
cdr3_aa: CASSPGGPPPGEQYF

clone_size: NA
d_call: NA
j_call: TRBJ1-5
v_call: TRBV19
cdr3_nt: NA
cdr3_aa: CASTSGLNQPQHF

clone_size: NA
d_call: NA
j_call: TRBJ1-1
v_call: TRBV27
cdr3_nt: TGTGCCAGCAGTTTATCGTGGACAGCCCTAGCCACTGAAGCTTTCTTT
cdr3_aa: CASSLSWTALATEAFF

clone_size: NA
d_call: TRBD2
j_call: TRBJ2-5
v_call: TRBV2
cdr3_nt: TGTGCCAGCAGTGTTGGAGCGGGGGAGCAAGAGACCCAGTACTTC
cdr3_aa: CASSVGAGEQETQYF